The clone carrying this T cell receptor beta chain was seen ten or more times. Mismatch with germline at one junction end may stem from a read error. The data belong to a study of T cells after yellow fever vaccination. About the study: Preparation used SMART-Seq v4 Ultra Low Input for the low-cell-number fractions.

MiXCR, applied by TCRdb to the 5' RACE reads, yields one record per CDR3 protein. The table records around 600,000 distinct CDR3 sequences, 9% to 15% of them present only once. The germline CDR1 and CDR2 sequences are SGHRS and YFSETQ. The CDR3 runs to 11 residues. This chain joins TRBV5-1 and TRBJ1-1; D remains ambiguous. This clonotype originated in a man aged 25-45 years who received the YFV17D yellow fever vaccine. This material consisted of PBMCs, taken on the day of the yellow fever booster vaccination. CDR3 sequence reads: CASSLNTEAFF. For the CDR3, the DNA is TGTGCCAGCAGCTTGAACACTGAAGCTTTCTTT.